This record concerns one T cell receptor beta chain sequence. Its antigen remains unidentified. This CDR3 is 16 amino acids long. Germline CDR1 is LNHDA and CDR2 is SQIVND (reference sequence). V dropped 5 bases and J dropped 2 bases, with 16 bases sitting between them. This sample stems from a study of cytomegalovirus exposure and HLA in healthy donors. General observations from the study: Reportedly, HLA-A and HLA-B alleles of most subjects were accurately predicted from TCR beta.

Vbeta (60) and Jbeta (13) primers were used in the PCR. Measured with immunoSEQ multiplex PCR; TCRdb has only the in-frame clones, and not every one. The profile shows 180,000 or so clones, approximately 83% of them singletons. Sequences were obtained from PBMCs. This receptor was taken from a man younger than 30 in good health and CMV-seropositive. The chain uses TRBV19 and TRBJ1-3, with D possibly being TRBD1 (6 bases). In DNA form, the CDR3 reads TGTGCCAGTAGTCCGCTGAACACAGGGACTGGAAACACCATATATTTT. Its translation is CASSPLNTGTGNTIYF.